The 8 T cell receptor beta chains reported below all come from one sample, sequenced in a study of T-cell memory formation after mild COVID-19. A single record per CDR3 protein comes from TCRdb applying MiXCR to the 5' RACE reads. This sample has about 280,000 distinct CDR3 sequences, with roughly 8.2% found just once. The sequenced sample was PBMCs or a T cell subset sorted from them (not recorded which). The receptors shown here come from a young man who had mild COVID-19 (a few samples of this study predate the infection). Cell type and time point are not known.

This clonotype was picked up many times. The J gene is TRBJ2-5, the V gene TRBV5-1; 8 bases match TRBD2. This CDR3 has 13 amino acids. J gave up 5 bases and V 3 bases, and 3 bases lay outside the gene matches. Germline CDR1 is SGHRS and CDR2 is YFSETQ. This CDR3 reads CASSSSGGETQYF. CDR3 bases: TGCGCCAGCAGCTCCAGCGGGGGTGAGACCCAGTACTTC. Full variable domain (rest looked up from reference TRBV5-1 and TRBJ2-5): KAGVTQTPRYLIKTRGQQVTLSCSPISGHRSVSWYQQTPGQGLQFLFEYFSETQRNKGNFPGRFSGRQFSNSRSEMNVSTLELGDSALYLCASSSSGGETQYFGPGTRLLVL.

The chain is built from TRBV7-9 and TRBJ2-7, with no clear D. The germline V gene has CDR1 SEHNR and CDR2 FQNEAQ (reference sequence). This CDR3 is built from 14 residues. The V gene lost 4 bases and the J gene lost 1 base, with 11 bases spanning the gap. The CDR3 region has the DNA TGTGCCAGCAGCTCGTCGAGCACTTCCTACGAGCAGTACTTC. Translating gives CASSSSSTSYEQYF.

This clonotype came up a few times. The CDR3 coding sequence is TGTGCCAGCAGTTCGGGGACAGGGGCGGGCGGCTACACCTTC. Protein product: CASSSGTGAGGYTF. The chain carries TRBV12-3 or TRBV12-4 and TRBJ1-2, with 10 bases identical to TRBD1. The ends lost 4 bases at V and 8 bases at J; junction bases unmatched: 7. The CDR3 totals 14 residues.

The chain has TRBV4-3 and TRBJ2-2, with 8 bases matching TRBD2. This CDR3 has 16 amino acids. Germline V gene sequence: CDR1 LGHNA, CDR2 YSLEER. Trimming took 5 bases from V and 0 from J; bases not matched to a gene: 5. DNA of the CDR3: TGCGCCAGCAGCTCATTCGGGGGGGCGAACACCGGGGAGCTGTTTTTT. Protein: CASSSFGGANTGELFF.

The rearrangement uses TRBV20-1 and TRBJ2-1; D remains unclear. CDR1 is DFQATT and CDR2 is SNEGSKA in the germline V gene (reference sequence). The CDR3 runs to 13 residues. The CDR3 nucleotides read TGCAGCCCATTCCGTCCCGGGCAAAATGAGCAGTTCTTC. It is translated as CSPFRPGQNEQFF.

The chain employs TRBV25-1 and TRBJ2-5; the match to TRBD1 covers 9 bases. Germline-derived CDR1 and CDR2 are MGHDK and SYGVNS. V lost 6 bases to trimming and J lost 5 bases; unmatched junction nucleotides: 10. The CDR3 sequence is 15 residues long. The CDR3: CASRGQGIPQETQYF. The CDR3 DNA reads TGTGCCAGCAGGGGACAGGGAATACCGCAGGAGACCCAGTACTTC.

This clonotype has at least ten counts. The gene calls are TRBV7-2 and TRBJ2-4; the match to TRBD2 covers 7 bases. The CDR3 runs 14 residues. CDR1 is SGHTA, CDR2 FQGNSA, per germline. J was trimmed by 5 bases and V by 5 bases; bases with no gene match: 6. The chain's CDR3 is CASSPAGLQNIQYF. CDR3 in DNA: TGTGCCAGCAGCCCAGCGGGACTCCAAAACATTCAGTACTTC.

This clonotype showed up many times. The J gene is TRBJ2-5, the V gene TRBV10-3; possibly TRBD2 for D (6 bases). The germline V gene encodes CDR1 ENHRY and CDR2 SYGVKD. The V and J ends lost 11 bases and 0 bases respectively, with 13 bases between them. The CDR3 covers 13 residues. CDR3 protein: CAVGSSDQETQYF. The CDR3 nucleotides are TGTGCCGTGGGTTCTAGCGACCAAGAGACCCAGTACTTC.